Here is one TCR beta chain with its context. This CDR3 has 13 amino acids. The V end was cut by 10 bases, the J end by 0 bases, with 12 bases between. Per the germline V gene, CDR1 is SNHLY and CDR2 is FYNNEI. Under the authors' procedure: Estimation of nucleated cell counts was performed using reference gene primer amplification. Produced via immunoSEQ multiplex PCR; TCRdb's table is partial and in-frame only. V, J and clone size derive from that table, while D and trimming were established from the DNA sequence. The table records roughly 290,000 clones, 80% to 95% of them present only once. The entry originates in a study of blood T cell repertoires in COVID-19. Study at large: The United States, Italy and Spain provided the acute and convalescent COVID-19 samples. Sources were T cells, B-cell-depleted T cells, or PBMCs; the material itself was cDNA or gDNA.

The chain combines TRBV2 with TRBJ1-1; D remains ambiguous. The receptor was derived from a woman aged 30 to 39 with COVID-19, enrolled during active disease. The specimen was peripheral blood. The CDR3: CATKNGVNTEAFF. The CDR3, as DNA: TGTGCCACCAAAAACGGGGTGAACACTGAAGCTTTCTTT.